The next 10 T cell receptor beta chains were all read from a single sample in a study of blood T cells in healthy people across ages. Sample-barcoded 5' priming and a J-beta primer mix drove a second PCR of roughly 6 to 12 cycles. MiXCR was run by TCRdb on the 5' RACE reads, yielding one entry per CDR3 protein. Altogether about 900,000 distinct CDR3 sequences are present, about 48% being singletons, with the ten largest covering roughly 12%. The sample taken for sequencing was blood. The source is a man younger than 40 in good health.

This clonotype has more than one count but fewer than ten. This chain uses TRBV20-1 with TRBJ2-1; tentative D call: TRBD2 (5 bases). The CDR3 is made up of 14 amino acids. The germline CDR1 and CDR2 sequences are DFQATT and SNEGSKA (reference sequence). The V gene lost 8 bases and the J gene lost 5 bases, with 19 bases spanning the gap. CDR3 residues: CSPRTGKRDNEQFF. CDR3 sequence (DNA): TGCAGTCCAAGGACGGGTAAGAGGGACAATGAGCAGTTCTTC.

This clonotype appeared a single time. The V and J genes are TRBV28 and TRBJ2-5; perhaps TRBD2 as D (5 bases). From germline, CDR1 is MDHEN and CDR2 SYDVKM. This CDR3 has 16 residues. Trimming took off 5 bases at V and 3 bases at J, with 19 bases between the two ends. Written as DNA, the CDR3 is TGTGCCAGCAGTCTCGGACTCTCACTCGGTGAAGAGACCCAGTACTTC. Its protein product is CASSLGLSLGEETQYF.

This chain uses TRBV7-2 with TRBJ1-2; D uncertain. Germline assignment: CDR1 SGHTA and CDR2 FQGNSA. The CDR3 length is 13 residues. Trimming took 5 bases from V and 4 from J, leaving 11 bases between them. The CDR3 region has the DNA TGTGCCAGCAGCCAGCAGCAGGCCTATGGCTACACCTTC. This sequence encodes CASSQQQAYGYTF.

This clonotype has a handful of counts. The V gene is TRBV11-2, the J gene TRBJ2-1, with TRBD2 matching over 12 bases. Germline V lookup: CDR1 SGHAT, CDR2 FQNNGV. The CDR3 is 18 amino acids. The V and J ends lost 3 bases and 0 bases, in that order; junction bases with no gene match: 6. CDR3 in DNA: TGTGCCAGCAGCTTTAGTACTAGCGGGGGGCGCTCCTACAATGAGCAGTTCTTC. Residues: CASSFSTSGGRSYNEQFF. The whole variable domain, remainder taken from reference TRBV11-2 and TRBJ2-1, is EAGVAQSPRYKIIEKRQSVAFWCNPISGHATLYWYQQILGQGPKLLIQFQNNGVVDDSQLPKDRFSAERLKGVDSTLKIQPAKLEDSAVYLCASSFSTSGGRSYNEQFFGPGTRLTVL.

The J gene is TRBJ1-2, the V gene TRBV9; D not resolved. From germline, CDR1 is SGDLS and CDR2 YYNGEE. Trimming stripped 0 bases from V and 10 bases from J, with 7 bases between. This CDR3 has 11 amino acids. CDR3 region: CASSVGEIYTF. The CDR3, as DNA: TGTGCCAGCAGCGTAGGCGAGATCTACACCTTC.

The chain combines TRBV28 with TRBJ2-1; 9 positions agree with TRBD1. The CDR3 is 16 amino acids. V dropped 6 bases and J dropped 8; count of bases not matched to a gene: 14. Germline V gene sequence: CDR1 MDHEN, CDR2 SYDVKM. The CDR3 nucleotides read TGTGCCAGCAGGTTGGGCCCGGGACAGGGAGACTATGAGCAGTTCTTC. This sequence encodes CASRLGPGQGDYEQFF. The full variable domain, in which reference TRBV28 and TRBJ2-1 provide the parts outside the CDR3, is DVKVTQSSRYLVKRTGEKVFLECVQDMDHENMFWYRQDPGLGLRLIYFSYDVKMKEKGDIPEGYSVSREKKERFSLILESASTNQTSMYLCASRLGPGQGDYEQFFGPGTRLTVL.

This clonotype was observed a single time. At one of its ends the junction is not consistent with the germline gene, which may arise from a read error. This sequence joins TRBV7-9 and TRBJ2-7, with 10 positions matching TRBD1. Germline V lookup: CDR1 SEHNR, CDR2 FQNEAQ (reference sequence). CDR3 size: 15 residues. CDR3 amino acids: CASSVRTGGAYGQYF. Written as DNA, the CDR3 is TGTGCCAGCAGCGTCAGGACAGGGGGAGCATACGGGCAGTACTTC. The whole variable domain, filled in from reference TRBV7-9 and TRBJ2-7, reads DTGVSQNPRHKITKRGQNVTFRCDPISEHNRLYWYRQTLGQGPEFLTYFQNEAQLEKSRLLSDRFSAERPKGSFSTLEIQRTEQGDSAMYLCASSVRTGGAYGQYFGPGTRLTVT.

There are a few counts of this clonotype. The CDR3 loop is CASRPGRISGANVLTF. The CDR3 nucleotides read TGTGCCAGCAGACCCGGACGGATCTCTGGGGCCAACGTCCTGACTTTC. V is TRBV6-5 and J is TRBJ2-6; D is unclear. The CDR3 is 16 residues long. Germline CDR1 and CDR2: MNHEY and SVGAGI. The V and J ends lost 6 bases and 0 bases respectively, with 12 bases between them.

The chain couples TRBV7-9 to TRBJ2-3; either TRBD1 or TRBD2 may supply D (5 bases each). The CDR3 runs 16 residues. V shed 5 bases and J shed 2 bases, with 17 bases lying between them. CDR1 SEHNR and CDR2 FQNEAQ come from the germline V gene (reference sequence). In DNA, the CDR3 is TGTGCCAGCAGCACCCCGGGGCACGACTTCACAGATACGCAGTATTTT. This encodes CASSTPGHDFTDTQYF.

The gene calls are TRBV5-1 and TRBJ2-1, with 7 bases aligning to TRBD2. CDR3 length equals 15 residues. V lost 2 bases and J lost 1; bases outside the gene matches: 3. Germline lookup yields CDR1 SGHRS and CDR2 YFSETQ. CDR3 sequence: CASSFGGGSYNEQFF. In DNA form, the CDR3 reads TGCGCCAGCAGCTTCGGCGGGGGATCCTACAATGAGCAGTTCTTC. Using reference TRBV5-1 and TRBJ2-1 for the parts outside the CDR3, the full variable domain is KAGVTQTPRYLIKTRGQQVTLSCSPISGHRSVSWYQQTPGQGLQFLFEYFSETQRNKGNFPGRFSGRQFSNSRSEMNVSTLELGDSALYLCASSFGGGSYNEQFFGPGTRLTVL.